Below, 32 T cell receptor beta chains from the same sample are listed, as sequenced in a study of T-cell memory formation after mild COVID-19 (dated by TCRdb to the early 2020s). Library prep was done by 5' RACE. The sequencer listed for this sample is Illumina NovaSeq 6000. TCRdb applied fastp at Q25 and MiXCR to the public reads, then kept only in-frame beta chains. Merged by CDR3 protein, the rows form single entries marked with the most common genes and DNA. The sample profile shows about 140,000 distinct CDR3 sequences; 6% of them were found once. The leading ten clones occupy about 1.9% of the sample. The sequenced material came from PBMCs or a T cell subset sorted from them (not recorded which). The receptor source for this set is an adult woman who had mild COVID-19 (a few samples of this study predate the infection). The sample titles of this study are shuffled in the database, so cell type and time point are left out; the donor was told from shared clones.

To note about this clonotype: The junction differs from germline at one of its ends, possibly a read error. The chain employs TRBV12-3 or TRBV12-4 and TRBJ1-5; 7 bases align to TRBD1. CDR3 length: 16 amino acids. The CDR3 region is CASSPWETGSSQPQHF. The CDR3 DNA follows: TGTGCCAGCAGTCCTTGGGAGACAGGGAGCAGTCAGCCCCAGCATTTT.

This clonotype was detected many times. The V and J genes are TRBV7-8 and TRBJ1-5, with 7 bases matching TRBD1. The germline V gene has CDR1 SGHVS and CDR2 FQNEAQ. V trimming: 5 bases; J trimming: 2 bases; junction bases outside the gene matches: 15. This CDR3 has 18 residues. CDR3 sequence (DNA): TGTGCCAGCAGCGTAGTCCGATACTCCGGGACAGGCAATCAGCCCCAGCATTTT. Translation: CASSVVRYSGTGNQPQHF.

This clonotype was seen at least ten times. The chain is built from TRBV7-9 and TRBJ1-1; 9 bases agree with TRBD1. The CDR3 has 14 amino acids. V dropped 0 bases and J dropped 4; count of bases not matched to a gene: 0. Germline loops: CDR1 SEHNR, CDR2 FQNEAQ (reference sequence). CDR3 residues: CASSLATGGTEAFF. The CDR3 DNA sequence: TGTGCCAGCAGCTTAGCGACAGGGGGCACTGAAGCTTTCTTT.

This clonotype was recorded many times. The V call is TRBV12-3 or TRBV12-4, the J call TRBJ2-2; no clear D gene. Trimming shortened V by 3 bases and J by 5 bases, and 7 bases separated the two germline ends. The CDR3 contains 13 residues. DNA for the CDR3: TGTGCCAGCAGTTTTGGCGCTACCGGGGAGCTGTTTTTT. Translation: CASSFGATGELFF.

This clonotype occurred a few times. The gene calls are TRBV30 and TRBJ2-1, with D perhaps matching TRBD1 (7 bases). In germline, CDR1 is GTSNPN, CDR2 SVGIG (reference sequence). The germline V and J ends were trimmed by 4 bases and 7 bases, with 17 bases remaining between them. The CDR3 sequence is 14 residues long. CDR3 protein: CAWTSLQGRNEQFF. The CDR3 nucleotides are TGTGCCTGGACCTCGTTACAGGGGAGGAATGAGCAGTTCTTC. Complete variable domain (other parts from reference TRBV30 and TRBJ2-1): SQTIHQWPATLVQPVGSPLSLECTVEGTSNPNLYWYRQAAGRGLQLLFYSVGIGQISSEVPQNLSASRPQDRQFILSSKKLLLSDSGFYLCAWTSLQGRNEQFFGPGTRLTVL.

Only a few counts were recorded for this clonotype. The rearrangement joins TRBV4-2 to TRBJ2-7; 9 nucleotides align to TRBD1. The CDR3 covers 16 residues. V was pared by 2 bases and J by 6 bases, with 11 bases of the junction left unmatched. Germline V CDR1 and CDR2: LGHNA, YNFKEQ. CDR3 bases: TGTGCCAGCAGCCAACTTATACAGGGGGCGCCCGGCGAGCAGTACTTC. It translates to CASSQLIQGAPGEQYF.

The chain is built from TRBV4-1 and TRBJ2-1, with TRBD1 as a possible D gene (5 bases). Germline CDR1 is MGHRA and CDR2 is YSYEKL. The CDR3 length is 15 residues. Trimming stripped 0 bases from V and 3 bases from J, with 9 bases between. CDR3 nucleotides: TGCGCCAGCAGCCAAGATTCAGGGAACTACAATGAGCAGTTCTTC. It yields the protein CASSQDSGNYNEQFF.

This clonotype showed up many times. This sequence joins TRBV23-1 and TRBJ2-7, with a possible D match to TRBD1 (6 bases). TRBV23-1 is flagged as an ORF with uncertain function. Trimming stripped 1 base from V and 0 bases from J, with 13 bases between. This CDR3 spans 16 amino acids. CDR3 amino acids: CASSQFIRGTSYEQYF. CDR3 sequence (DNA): TGCGCCAGCAGTCAATTCATCAGGGGAACCTCCTACGAGCAGTACTTC.

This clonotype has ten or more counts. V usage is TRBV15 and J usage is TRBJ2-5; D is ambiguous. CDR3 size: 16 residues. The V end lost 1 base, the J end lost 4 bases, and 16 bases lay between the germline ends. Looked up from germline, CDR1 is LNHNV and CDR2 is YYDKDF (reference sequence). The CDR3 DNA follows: TGTGCCACCAGCAGAGGCATGTATCGGCTGTTAGAGACCCAGTACTTC. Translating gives CATSRGMYRLLETQYF.

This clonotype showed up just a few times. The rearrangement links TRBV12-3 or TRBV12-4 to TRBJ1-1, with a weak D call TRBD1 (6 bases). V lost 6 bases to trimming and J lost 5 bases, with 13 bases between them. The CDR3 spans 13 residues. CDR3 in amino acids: CASRDRGGTEAFF. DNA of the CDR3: TGTGCCAGCAGAGATAGGGGGGGAACTGAAGCTTTCTTT.

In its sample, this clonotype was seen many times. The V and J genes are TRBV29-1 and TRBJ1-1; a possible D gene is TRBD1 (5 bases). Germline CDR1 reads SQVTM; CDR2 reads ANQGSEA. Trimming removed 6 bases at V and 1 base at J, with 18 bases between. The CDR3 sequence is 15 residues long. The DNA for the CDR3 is TGCAGCGTGCCGGGACTCACCGGCACGAACACTGAAGCTTTCTTT. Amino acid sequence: CSVPGLTGTNTEAFF.

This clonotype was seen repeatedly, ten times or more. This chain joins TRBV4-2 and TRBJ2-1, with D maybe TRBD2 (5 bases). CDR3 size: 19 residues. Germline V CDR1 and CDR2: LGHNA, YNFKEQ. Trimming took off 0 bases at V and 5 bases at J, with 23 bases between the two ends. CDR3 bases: TGTGCCAGCAGCCAAGAAACCGCGCGGGCCGTAGCGAGTCACAATGAGCAGTTCTTC. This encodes CASSQETARAVASHNEQFF.

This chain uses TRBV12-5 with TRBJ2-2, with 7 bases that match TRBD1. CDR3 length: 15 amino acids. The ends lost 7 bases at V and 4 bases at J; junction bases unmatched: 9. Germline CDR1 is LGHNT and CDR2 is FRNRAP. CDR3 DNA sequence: TGTGCTAGTGCCGCGACAGGGCTCCGCACCGGGGAGCTGTTTTTT. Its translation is CASAATGLRTGELFF.

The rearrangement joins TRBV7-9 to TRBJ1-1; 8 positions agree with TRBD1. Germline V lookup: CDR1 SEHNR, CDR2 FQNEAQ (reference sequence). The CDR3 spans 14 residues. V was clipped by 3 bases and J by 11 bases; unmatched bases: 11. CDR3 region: CASSFPGQASLAFF. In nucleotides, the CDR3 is TGTGCCAGCAGCTTTCCGGGACAGGCATCCCTGGCTTTCTTT.

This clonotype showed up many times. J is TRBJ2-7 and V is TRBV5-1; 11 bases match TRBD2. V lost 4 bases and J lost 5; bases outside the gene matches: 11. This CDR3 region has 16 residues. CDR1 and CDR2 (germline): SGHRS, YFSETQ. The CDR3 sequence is CASSPSASGRIHEQYF. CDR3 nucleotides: TGCGCCAGCAGCCCGTCGGCTAGCGGGAGGATCCACGAGCAGTACTTC.

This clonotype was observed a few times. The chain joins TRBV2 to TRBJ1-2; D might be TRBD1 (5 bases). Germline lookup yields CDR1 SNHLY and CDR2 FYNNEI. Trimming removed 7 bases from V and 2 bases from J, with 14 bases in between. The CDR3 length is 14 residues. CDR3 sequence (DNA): TGTGCCAGCATGAGGCAGGGTCAAAACTATGGCTACACCTTC. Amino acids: CASMRQGQNYGYTF.

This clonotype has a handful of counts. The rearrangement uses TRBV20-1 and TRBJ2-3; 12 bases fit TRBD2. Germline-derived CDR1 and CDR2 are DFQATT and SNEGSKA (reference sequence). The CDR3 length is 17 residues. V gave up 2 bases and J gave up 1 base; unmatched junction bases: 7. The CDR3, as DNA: TGCAGTGCTAGACTAGCGGGAGGGCTGGGGGGCACAGATACGCAGTATTTT. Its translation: CSARLAGGLGGTDTQYF.

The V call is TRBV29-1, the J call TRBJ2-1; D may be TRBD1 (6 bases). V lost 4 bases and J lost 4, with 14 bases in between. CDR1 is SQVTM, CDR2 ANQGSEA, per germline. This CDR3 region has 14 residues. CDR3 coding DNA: TGCAGCGTTGTAAGACCAGGGGTATACAATGAGCAGTTCTTC. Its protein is CSVVRPGVYNEQFF.

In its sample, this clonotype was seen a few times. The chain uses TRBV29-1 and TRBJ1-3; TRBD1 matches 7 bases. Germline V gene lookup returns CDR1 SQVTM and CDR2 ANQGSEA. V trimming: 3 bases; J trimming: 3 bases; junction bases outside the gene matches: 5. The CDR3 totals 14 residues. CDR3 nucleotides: TGCAGCGTTGAGACCGGGACAGTTGGAAACACCATATATTTT. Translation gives CSVETGTVGNTIYF. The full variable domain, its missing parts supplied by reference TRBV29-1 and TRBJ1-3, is SAVISQKPSRDICQRGTSLTIQCQVDSQVTMMFWYRQQPGQSLTLIATANQGSEATYESGFVIDKFPISRPNLTFSTLTVSNMSPEDSSIYLCSVETGTVGNTIYFGEGSWLTVV.

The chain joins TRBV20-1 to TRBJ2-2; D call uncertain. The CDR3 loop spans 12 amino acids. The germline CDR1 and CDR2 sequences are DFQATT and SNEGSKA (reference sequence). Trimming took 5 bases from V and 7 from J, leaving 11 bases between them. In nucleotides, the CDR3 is TGCAGTGCTCTATCGTCGGGCGGGGAGCTGTTTTTT. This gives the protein CSALSSGGELFF.

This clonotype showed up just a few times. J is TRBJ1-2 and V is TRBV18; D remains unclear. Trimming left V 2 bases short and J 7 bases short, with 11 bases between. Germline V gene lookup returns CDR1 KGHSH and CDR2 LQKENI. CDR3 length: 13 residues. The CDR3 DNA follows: TGTGCCAGCTCACCAGGGGAAGGAGGTGGCTACACCTTC. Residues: CASSPGEGGGYTF.

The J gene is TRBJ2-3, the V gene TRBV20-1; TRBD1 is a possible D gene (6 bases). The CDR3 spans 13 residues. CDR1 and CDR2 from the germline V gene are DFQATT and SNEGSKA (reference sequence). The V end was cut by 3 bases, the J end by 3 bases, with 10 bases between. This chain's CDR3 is CSARRGLTDTQYF. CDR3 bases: TGCAGTGCTAGGAGGGGGTTAACAGATACGCAGTATTTT.

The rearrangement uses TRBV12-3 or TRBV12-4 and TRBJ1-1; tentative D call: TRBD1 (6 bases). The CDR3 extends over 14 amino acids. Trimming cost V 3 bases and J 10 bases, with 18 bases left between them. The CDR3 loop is CASSFRDIPTGAFF. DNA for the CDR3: TGTGCCAGCAGTTTCCGGGACATCCCGACGGGAGCTTTCTTT.

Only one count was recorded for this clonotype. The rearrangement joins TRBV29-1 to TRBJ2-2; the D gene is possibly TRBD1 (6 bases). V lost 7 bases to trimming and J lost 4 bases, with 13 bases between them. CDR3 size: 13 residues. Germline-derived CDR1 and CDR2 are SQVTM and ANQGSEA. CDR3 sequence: CSAMDRFTGELFF. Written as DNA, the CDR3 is TGCAGCGCCATGGACAGATTCACCGGGGAGCTGTTTTTT.

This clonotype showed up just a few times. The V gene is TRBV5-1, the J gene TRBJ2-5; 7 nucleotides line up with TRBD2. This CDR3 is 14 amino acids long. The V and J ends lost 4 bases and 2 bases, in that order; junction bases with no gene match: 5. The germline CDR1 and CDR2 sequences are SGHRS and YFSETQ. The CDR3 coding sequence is TGCGCCAGCAGCACCGGACTAGTTCAAGAGACCCAGTACTTC. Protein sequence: CASSTGLVQETQYF.

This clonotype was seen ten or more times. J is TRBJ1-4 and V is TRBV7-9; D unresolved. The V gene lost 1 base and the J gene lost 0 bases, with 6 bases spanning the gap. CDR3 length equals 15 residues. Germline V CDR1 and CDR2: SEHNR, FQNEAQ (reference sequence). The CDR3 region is CASSLEAATNEKLFF. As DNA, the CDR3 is TGTGCCAGCAGCTTAGAGGCTGCAACTAATGAAAAACTGTTTTTT.

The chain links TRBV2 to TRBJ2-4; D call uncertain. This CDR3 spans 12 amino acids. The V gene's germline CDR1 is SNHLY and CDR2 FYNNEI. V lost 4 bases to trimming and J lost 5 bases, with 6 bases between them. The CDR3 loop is CASSVSENIQYF. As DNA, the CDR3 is TGTGCCAGCAGTGTGTCGGAAAACATTCAGTACTTC.

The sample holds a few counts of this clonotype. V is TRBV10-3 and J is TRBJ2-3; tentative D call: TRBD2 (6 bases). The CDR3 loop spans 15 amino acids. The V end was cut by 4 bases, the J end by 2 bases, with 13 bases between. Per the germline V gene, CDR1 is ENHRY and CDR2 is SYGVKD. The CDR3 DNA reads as TGTGCCATCAGTGTGGATAGCGGCTACACAGATACGCAGTATTTT. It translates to CAISVDSGYTDTQYF.

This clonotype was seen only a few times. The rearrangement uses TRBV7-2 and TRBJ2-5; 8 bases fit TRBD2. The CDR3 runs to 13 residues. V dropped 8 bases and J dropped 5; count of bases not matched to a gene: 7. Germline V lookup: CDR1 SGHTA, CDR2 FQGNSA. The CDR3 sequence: CASQRGQDETQYF. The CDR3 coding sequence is TGTGCCAGCCAGCGGGGGCAGGATGAGACCCAGTACTTC.

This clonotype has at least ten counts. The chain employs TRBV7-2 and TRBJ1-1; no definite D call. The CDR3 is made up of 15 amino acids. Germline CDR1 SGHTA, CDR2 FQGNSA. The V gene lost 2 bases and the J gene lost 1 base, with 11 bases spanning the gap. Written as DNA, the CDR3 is TGTGCCAGCAGCTTAAGTGGGGTCGGGAACACTGAAGCTTTCTTT. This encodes CASSLSGVGNTEAFF.

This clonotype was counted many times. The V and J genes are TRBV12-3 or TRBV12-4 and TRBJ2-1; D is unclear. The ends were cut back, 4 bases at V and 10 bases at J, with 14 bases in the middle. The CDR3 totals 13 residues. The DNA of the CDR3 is TGTGCCAGCAGTTCGGGCAGAATGGGCGAGCAGTTCTTC. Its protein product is CASSSGRMGEQFF.

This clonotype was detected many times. This CDR3 reads CASSSHRGVTYEQYF. CDR3 nucleotides: TGTGCCAGCAGTTCCCACAGGGGAGTAACCTACGAGCAGTACTTC. The chain links TRBV6-6 to TRBJ2-7; 7 bases map to TRBD1. V was pared by 4 bases and J by 2 bases, with 8 bases of the junction left unmatched. Germline-derived CDR1 and CDR2 are MNHNY and SVGAGI (reference sequence). There are 15 residues in the CDR3.